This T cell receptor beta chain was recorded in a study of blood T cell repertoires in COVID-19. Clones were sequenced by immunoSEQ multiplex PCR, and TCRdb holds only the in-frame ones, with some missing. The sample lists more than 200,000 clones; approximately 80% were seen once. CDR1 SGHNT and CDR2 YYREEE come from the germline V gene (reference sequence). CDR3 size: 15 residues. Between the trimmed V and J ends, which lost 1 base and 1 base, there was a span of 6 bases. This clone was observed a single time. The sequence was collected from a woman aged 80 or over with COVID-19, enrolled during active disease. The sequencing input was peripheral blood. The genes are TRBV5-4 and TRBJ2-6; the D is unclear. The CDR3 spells CASSLMRSGANVLTF. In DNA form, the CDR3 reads TGTGCCAGCAGCTTGATGCGTTCTGGGGCCAACGTCCTGACTTTC.